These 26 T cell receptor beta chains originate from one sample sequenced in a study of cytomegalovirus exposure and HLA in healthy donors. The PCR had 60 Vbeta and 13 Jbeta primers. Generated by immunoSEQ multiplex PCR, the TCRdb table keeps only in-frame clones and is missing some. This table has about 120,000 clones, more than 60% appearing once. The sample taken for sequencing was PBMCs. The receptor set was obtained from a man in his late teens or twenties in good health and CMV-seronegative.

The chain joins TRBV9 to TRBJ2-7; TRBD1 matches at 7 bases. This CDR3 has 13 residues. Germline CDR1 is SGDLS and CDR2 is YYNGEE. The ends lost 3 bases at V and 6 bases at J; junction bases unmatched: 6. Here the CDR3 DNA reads TGTGCCAGCAGCGGACTACAGGGGTGCGAGCAGTACTTC. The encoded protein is CASSGLQGCEQYF.

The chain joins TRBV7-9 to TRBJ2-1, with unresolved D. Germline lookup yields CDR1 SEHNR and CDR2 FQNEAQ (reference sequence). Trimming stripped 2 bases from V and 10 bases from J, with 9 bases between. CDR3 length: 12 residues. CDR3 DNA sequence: TGTGCCAGCAGCTTAAATACACCGGAGCAGTTCTTC. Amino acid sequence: CASSLNTPEQFF.

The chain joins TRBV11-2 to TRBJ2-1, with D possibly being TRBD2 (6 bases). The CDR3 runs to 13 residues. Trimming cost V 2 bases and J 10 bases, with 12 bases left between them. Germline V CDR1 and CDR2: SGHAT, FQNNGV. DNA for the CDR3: TGTGCCAGCAGCTTAAATCTTAGCGGAGAGCAGTTCTTC. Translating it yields CASSLNLSGEQFF.

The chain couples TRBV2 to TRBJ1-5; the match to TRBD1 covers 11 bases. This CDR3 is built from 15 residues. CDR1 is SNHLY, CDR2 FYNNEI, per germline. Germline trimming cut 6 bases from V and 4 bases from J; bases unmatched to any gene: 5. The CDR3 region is CASRAGQGENQPQHF. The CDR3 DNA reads TGTGCCAGCAGGGCGGGACAGGGGGAAAATCAGCCCCAGCATTTT. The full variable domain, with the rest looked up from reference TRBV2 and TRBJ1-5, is EPEVTQTPSHQVTQMGQEVILRCVPISNHLYFYWYRQILGQKVEFLVSFYNNEISEKSEIFDDQFSVERPDGSNFTLKIRSTKLEDSAMYFCASRAGQGENQPQHFGDGTRLSIL.

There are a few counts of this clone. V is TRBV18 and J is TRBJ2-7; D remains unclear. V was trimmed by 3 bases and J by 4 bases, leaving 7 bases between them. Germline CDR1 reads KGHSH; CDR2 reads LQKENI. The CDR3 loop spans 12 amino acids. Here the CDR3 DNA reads TGTGCCAGCTCACCCGCCGGTTACGAGCAGTACTTC. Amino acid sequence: CASSPAGYEQYF.

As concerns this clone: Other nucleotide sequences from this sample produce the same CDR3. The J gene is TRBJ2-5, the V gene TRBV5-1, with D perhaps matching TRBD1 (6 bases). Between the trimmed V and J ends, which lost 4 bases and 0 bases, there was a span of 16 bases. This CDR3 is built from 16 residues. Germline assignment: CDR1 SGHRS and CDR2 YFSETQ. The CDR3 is CASSIGTLLYQETQYF. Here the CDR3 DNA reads TGCGCCAGCAGCATAGGGACACTACTGTACCAAGAGACCCAGTACTTC.

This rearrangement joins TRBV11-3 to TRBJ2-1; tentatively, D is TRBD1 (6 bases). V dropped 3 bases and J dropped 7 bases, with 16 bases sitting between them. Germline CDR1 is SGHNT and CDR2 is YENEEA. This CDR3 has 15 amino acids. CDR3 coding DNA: TGTGCCAGCAGCTTCATGTCAGGGGTTGAGAATGAGCAGTTCTTC. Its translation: CASSFMSGVENEQFF.

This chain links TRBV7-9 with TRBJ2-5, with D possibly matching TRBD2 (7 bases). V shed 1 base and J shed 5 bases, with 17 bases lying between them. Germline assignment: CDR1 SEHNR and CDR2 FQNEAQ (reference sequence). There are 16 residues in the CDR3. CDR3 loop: CASSLGTVAGGETQYF. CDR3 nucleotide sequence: TGTGCCAGCAGCTTAGGGACAGTAGCGGGTGGGGAGACCCAGTACTTC.

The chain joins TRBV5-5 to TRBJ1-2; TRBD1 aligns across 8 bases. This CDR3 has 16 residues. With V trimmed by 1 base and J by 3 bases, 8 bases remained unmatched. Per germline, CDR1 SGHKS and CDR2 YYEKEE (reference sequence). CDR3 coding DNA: TGTGCCAGCAGCTTGAGGACAGGGCGGGGACACTATGGCTACACCTTC. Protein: CASSLRTGRGHYGYTF.

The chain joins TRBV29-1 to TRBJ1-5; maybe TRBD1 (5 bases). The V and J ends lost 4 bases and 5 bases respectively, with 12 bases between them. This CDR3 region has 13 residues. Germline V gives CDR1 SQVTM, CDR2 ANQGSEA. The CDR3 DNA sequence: TGCAGCGTTGCGACAGCTCCTGATCAGCCCCAGCATTTT. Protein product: CSVATAPDQPQHF.

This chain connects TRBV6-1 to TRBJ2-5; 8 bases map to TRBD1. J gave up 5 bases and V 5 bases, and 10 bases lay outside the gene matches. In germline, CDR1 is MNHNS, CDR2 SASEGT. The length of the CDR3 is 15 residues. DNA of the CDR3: TGTGCCAGCAGTCGACAGGGGATCGATGAGGAGACCCAGTACTTC. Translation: CASSRQGIDEETQYF.

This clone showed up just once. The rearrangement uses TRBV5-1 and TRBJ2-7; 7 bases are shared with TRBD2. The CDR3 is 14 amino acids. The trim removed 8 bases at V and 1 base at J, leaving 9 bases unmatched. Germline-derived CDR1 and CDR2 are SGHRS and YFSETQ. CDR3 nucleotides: TGCGCCAGTAAGACCTCAGCGGGGTCCTACGAGCAGTACTTC. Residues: CASKTSAGSYEQYF.

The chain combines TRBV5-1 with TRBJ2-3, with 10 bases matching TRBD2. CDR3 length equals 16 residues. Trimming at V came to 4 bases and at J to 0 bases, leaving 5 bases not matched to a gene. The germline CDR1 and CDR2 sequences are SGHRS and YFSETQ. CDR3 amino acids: CASSSGLAASTDTQYF. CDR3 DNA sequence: TGCGCCAGCAGCAGTGGACTAGCGGCTAGCACAGATACGCAGTATTTT.

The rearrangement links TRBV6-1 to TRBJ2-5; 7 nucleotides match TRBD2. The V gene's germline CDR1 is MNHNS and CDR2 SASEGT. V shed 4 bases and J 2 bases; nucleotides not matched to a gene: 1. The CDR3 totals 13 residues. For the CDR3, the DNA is TGTGCCAGCAGTGGACTAGCACAAGAGACCCAGTACTTC. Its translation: CASSGLAQETQYF.

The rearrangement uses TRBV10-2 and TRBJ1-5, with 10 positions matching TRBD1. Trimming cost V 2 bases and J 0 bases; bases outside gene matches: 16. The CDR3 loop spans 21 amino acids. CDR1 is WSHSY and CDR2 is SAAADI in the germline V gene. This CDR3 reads CASSEDGTGVRYGYSNQPQHF. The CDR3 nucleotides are TGCGCCAGCAGTGAGGATGGGACAGGGGTGAGGTACGGCTATAGCAATCAGCCCCAGCATTTT.

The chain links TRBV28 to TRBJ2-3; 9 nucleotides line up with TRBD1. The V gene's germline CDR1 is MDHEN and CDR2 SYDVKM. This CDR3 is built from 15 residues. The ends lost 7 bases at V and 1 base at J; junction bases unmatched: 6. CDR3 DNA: TGTGCCAGCATCCCCGGGGACAGGGGCACAGATACGCAGTATTTT. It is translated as CASIPGDRGTDTQYF.

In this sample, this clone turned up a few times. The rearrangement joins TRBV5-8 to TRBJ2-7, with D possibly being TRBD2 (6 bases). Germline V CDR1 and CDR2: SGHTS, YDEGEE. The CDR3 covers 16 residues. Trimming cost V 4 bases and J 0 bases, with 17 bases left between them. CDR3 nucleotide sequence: TGTGCCAGCAGCCGTGGAGGGCTTGGGAGCTCCTACGAGCAGTACTTC. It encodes CASSRGGLGSSYEQYF.

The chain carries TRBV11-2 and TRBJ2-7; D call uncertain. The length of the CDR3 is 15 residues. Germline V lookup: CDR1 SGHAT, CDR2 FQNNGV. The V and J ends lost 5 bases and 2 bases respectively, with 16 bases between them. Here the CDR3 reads CASSIFRGSPYEQYF. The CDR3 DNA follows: TGTGCCAGCAGCATTTTCAGAGGTAGTCCCTACGAGCAGTACTTC.

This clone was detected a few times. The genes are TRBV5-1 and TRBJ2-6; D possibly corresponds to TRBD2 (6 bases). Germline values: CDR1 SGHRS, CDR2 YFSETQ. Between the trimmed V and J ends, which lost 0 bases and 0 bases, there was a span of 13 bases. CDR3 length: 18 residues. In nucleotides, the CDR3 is TGCGCCAGCAGCTTGGAGGCCGGGAGCATCTCTGGGGCCAACGTCCTGACTTTC. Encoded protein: CASSLEAGSISGANVLTF. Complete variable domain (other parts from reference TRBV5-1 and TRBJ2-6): KAGVTQTPRYLIKTRGQQVTLSCSPISGHRSVSWYQQTPGQGLQFLFEYFSETQRNKGNFPGRFSGRQFSNSRSEMNVSTLELGDSALYLCASSLEAGSISGANVLTFGAGSRLTVL.

DNA for the CDR3: TGTGCCAGCAGCTTAAGGGGGCAGGATCAGCCCCAGCATTTT. This codes for CASSLRGQDQPQHF. This chain uses TRBV7-8 with TRBJ1-5; 7 bases agree with TRBD1. CDR1 and CDR2 (germline): SGHVS, FQNEAQ. The CDR3 totals 14 residues. V lost 2 bases and J lost 5; bases outside the gene matches: 3.

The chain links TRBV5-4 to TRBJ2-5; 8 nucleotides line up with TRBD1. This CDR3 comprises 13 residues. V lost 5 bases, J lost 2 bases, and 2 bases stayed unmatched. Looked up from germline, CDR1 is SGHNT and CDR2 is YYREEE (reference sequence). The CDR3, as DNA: TGTGCCAGCAGTCGGGACAGGCAAGAGACCCAGTACTTC. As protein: CASSRDRQETQYF.

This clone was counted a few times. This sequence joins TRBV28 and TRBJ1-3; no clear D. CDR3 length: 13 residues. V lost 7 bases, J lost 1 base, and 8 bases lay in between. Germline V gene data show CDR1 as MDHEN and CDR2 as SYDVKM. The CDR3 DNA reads TGTGCCAGCAAAGGGAGTTCTGGAAACACCATATATTTT. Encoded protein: CASKGSSGNTIYF.

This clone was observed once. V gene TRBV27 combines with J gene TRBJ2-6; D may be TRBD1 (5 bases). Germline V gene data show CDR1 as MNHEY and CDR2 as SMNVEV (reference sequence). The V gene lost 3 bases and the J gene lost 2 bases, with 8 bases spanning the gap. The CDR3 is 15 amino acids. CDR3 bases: TGTGCCAGCAGTTTCGTAGGGGCTGGGGCCAACGTCCTGACTTTC. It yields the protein CASSFVGAGANVLTF.

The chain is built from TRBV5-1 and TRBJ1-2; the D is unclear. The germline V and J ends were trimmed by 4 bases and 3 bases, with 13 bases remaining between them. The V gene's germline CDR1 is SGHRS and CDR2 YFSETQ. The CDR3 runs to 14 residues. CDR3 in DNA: TGCGCCAGCAGCAGACCGGAGGGCTACTATGGCTACACCTTC. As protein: CASSRPEGYYGYTF.

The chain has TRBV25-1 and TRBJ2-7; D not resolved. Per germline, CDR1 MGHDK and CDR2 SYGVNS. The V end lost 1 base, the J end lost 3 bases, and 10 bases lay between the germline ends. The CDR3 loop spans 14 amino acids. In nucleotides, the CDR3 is TGTGCCAGCAGTGAATTATTCGGGTTCTACGAGCAGTACTTC. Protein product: CASSELFGFYEQYF.

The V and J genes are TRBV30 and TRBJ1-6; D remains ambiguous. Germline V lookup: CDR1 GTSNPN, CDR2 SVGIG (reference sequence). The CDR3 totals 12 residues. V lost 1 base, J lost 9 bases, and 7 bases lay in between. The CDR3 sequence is CAWSDVGSPLHF. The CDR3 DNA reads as TGTGCCTGGAGTGATGTCGGTTCACCCCTCCACTTT.